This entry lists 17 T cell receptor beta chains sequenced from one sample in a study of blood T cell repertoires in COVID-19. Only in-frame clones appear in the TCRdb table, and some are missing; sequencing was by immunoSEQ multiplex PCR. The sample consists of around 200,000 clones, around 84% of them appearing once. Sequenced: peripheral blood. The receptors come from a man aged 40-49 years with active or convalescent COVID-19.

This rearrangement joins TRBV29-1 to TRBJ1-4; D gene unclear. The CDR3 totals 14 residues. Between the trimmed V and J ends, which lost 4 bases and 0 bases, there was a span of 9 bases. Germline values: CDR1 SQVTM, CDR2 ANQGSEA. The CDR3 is CSVAPVATNEKLFF. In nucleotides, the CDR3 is TGCAGCGTTGCCCCCGTTGCAACTAATGAAAAACTGTTTTTT.

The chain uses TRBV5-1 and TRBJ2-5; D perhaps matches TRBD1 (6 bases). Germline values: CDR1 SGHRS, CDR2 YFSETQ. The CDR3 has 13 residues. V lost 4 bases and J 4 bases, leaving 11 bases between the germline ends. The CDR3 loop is CASSITGIETQYF. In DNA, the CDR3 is TGCGCCAGCAGCATAACAGGGATAGAGACCCAGTACTTC.

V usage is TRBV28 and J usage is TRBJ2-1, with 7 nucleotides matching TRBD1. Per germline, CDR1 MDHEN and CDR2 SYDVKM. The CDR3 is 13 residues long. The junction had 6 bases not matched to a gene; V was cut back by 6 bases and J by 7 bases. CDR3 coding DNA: TGTGCCAGCAGGCCTACAGGGGTGAATGAGCAGTTCTTC. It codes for CASRPTGVNEQFF.

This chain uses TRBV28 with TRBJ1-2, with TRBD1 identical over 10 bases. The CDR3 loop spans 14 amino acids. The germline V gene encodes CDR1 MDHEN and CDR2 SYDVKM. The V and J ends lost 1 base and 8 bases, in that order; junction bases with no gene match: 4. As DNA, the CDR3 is TGTGCCAGCAGTTTATTTGGGACAGGGGCAGGCTACACCTTC. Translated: CASSLFGTGAGYTF.

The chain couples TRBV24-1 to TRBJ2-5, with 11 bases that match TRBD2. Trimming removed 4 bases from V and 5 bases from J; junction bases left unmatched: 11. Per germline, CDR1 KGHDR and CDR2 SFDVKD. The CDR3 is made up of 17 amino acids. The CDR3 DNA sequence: TGTGCCACCAGTGACACTAGCGGGGGCTCCTTAGGGGAGACCCAGTACTTC. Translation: CATSDTSGGSLGETQYF.

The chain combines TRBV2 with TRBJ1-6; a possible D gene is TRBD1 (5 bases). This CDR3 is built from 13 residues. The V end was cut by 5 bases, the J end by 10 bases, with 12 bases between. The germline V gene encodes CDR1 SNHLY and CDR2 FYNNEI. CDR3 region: CASSFQGGSPLHF. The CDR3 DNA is TGTGCCAGCAGTTTTCAGGGCGGATCACCCCTCCACTTT.

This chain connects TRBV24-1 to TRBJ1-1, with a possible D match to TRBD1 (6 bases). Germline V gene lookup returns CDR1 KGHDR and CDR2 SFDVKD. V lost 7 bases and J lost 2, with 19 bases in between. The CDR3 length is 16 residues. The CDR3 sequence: CATSGSPGQRNTEAFF. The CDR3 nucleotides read TGTGCCACCAGCGGAAGCCCGGGACAAAGAAACACTGAAGCTTTCTTT.

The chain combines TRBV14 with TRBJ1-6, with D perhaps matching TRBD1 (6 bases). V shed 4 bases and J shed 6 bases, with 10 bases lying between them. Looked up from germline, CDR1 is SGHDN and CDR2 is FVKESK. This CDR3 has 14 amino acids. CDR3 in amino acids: CASSLDSPNSPLHF. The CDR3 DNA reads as TGTGCCAGCAGCCTGGACAGCCCTAATTCACCCCTCCACTTT.

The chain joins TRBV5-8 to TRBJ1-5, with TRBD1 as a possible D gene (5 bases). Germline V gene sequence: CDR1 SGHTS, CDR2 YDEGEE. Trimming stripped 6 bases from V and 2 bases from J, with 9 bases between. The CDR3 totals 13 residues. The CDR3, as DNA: TGTGCCAGCAACACACAGGGCAATCAGCCCCAGCATTTT. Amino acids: CASNTQGNQPQHF. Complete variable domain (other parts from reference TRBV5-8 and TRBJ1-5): EAGVTQSPTHLIKTRGQQATLRCSPISGHTSVYWYQQALGLGLQFLLWYDEGEERNRGNFPPRFSGRQFPNYSSELNVNALELEDSALYLCASNTQGNQPQHFGDGTRLSIL.

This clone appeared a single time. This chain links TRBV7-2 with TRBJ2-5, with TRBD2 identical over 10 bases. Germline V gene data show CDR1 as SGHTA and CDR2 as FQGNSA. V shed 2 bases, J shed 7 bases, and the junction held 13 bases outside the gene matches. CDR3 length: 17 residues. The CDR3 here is CASSLSSFGTSVGTQYF. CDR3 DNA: TGTGCCAGCAGCTTATCCAGCTTCGGGACTAGCGTCGGGACCCAGTACTTC.

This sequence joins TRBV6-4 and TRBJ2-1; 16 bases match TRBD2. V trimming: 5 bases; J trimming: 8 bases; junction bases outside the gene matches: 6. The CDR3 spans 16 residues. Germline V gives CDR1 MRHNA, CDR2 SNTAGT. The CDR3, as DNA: TGTGCCAGCAGTCCGGGACTAGCGGGGGGGTTCGATGAGCAGTTCTTC. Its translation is CASSPGLAGGFDEQFF.

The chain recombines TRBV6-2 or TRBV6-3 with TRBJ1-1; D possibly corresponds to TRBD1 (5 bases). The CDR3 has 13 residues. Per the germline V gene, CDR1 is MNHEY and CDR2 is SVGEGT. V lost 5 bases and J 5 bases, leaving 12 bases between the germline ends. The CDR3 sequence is CASSPGGVTEAFF. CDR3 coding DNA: TGTGCCAGCAGTCCGGGGGGTGTTACTGAAGCTTTCTTT.

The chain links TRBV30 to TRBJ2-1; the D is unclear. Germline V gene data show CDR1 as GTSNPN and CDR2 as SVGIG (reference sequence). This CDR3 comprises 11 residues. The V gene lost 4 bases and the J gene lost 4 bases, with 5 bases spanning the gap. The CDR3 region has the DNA TGTGCCTGGACCAGGTACAATGAGCAGTTCTTC. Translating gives CAWTRYNEQFF.

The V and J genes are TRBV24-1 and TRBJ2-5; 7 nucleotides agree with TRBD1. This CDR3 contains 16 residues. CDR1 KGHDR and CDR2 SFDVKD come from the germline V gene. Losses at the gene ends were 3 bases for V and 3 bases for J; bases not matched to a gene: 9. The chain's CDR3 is CATSDTPRTGKETQYF. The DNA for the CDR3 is TGTGCCACCAGTGATACCCCAAGGACAGGTAAAGAGACCCAGTACTTC.

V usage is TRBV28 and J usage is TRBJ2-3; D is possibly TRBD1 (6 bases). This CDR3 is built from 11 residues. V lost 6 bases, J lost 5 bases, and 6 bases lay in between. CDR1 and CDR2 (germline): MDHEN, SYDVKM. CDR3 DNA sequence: TGTGCCAGCAGCAGGGGAGATACGCAGTATTTT. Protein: CASSRGDTQYF.

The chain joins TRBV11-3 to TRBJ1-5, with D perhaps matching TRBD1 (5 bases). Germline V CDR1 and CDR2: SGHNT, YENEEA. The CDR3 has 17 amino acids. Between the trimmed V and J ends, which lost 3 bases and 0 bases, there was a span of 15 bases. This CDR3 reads CASSFQRGPYSNQPQHF. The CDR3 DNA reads TGTGCCAGCAGCTTCCAGCGGGGACCTTATAGCAATCAGCCCCAGCATTTT.

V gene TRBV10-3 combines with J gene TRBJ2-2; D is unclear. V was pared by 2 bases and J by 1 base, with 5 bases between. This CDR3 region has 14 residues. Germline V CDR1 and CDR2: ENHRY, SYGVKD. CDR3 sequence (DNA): TGTGCCATCAGTGAGACGGGGAACACCGGGGAGCTGTTTTTT. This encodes CAISETGNTGELFF.